The 23 T cell receptor beta chains below all came from one sample that was sequenced in a study of tumor-infiltrating lymphocytes in primary liver carcinoma. The authors made TCR beta cDNA from approximately 490 ng total RNA with a constant-region primer. Library construction for TCR beta comprised three nested multiplex PCR rounds performed with slightly modified ARM-PCR. The first two PCR rounds, roughly 9 cycles each, used TRBV1-TRBV30 forward primers and a C-beta reverse primer. TCRdb re-called the multiplex PCR reads with MiXCR, one entry per CDR3 protein. The sample carries about 84,000 distinct CDR3 sequences, 65% to 80% recorded once. It was from around 18-30 mg of unsorted bulk tissue that RNA and DNA were co-extracted. Specimen: liver tumor tissue from sampling region 1. Subset indicated: tumor region T1, superior pole. These TCRs come from a man aged 40-50 years with primary liver carcinoma and hepatitis B virus infection.

This clonotype was seen ten or more times. This chain uses TRBV6-5 with TRBJ2-5, with TRBD1 as a possible D gene (6 bases). CDR1 is MNHEY and CDR2 is SVGAGI in the germline V gene. This CDR3 is built from 13 residues. The V gene lost 6 bases and the J gene lost 7 bases, with 15 bases spanning the gap. The CDR3 DNA reads as TGTGCCAGCAGATCAGGGGTGATGGGGACCCAGTACTTC. Its protein product is CASRSGVMGTQYF.

On this clonotype: Given the absence of the conserved phenylalanine or tryptophan at the CDR3 end, a read error is likely. The chain carries TRBV6-5 and TRBJ2-1; 7 bases are shared with TRBD1. The ends lost 6 bases at V and 0 bases at J; junction bases unmatched: 5. The V gene's germline CDR1 is MNHEY and CDR2 SVGAGI. This CDR3 contains 15 residues. Written as DNA, the CDR3 is TGTGCCAGCAGCGAACAGGGGAGCTCCTACAATGAGCAGTTCTTA. Translating gives CASSEQGSSYNEQFL.

Comment on this clonotype: The junction shows a germline mismatch at one end, possibly a read error. The chain joins TRBV11-2 to TRBJ1-3; D not resolved. Germline CDR1 SGHAT, CDR2 FQNNGV. This CDR3 has 13 residues. The CDR3 loop reads CASARGAENTVYF. CDR3 DNA sequence: TGCGCCTCAGCCCGGGGAGCTGAAAACACCGTATATTTT.

As regards this clonotype: A read error may produce the germline difference seen at one junction end. CDR3 coding DNA: TGCGCCAGTAGTGAGTCGACTAGCGGGGGGAATGAGCAGTTCTTC. It encodes CASSESTSGGNEQFF. The V call is TRBV10-1, the J call TRBJ2-1, with 13 bases that match TRBD2. The CDR3 totals 15 residues. From germline, CDR1 is WNHNN and CDR2 SYGVQD (reference sequence).

The chain links TRBV12-3 or TRBV12-4 to TRBJ2-2, with D possibly matching TRBD2 (6 bases). The CDR3 loop spans 17 amino acids. Between the trimmed V and J ends, which lost 1 base and 4 bases, there was a span of 16 bases. CDR3 DNA: TGTGCCAGCAGTTTAGGGAGTAGCGGTCCATTCACCGGGGAGCTGTTTTTT. It translates to CASSLGSSGPFTGELFF.

This clonotype is a singleton in its sample. The conserved final phenylalanine or tryptophan is absent from the CDR3, which likely points to a read error. The CDR3 loop is CANSPGTRDNEKLFS. CDR3 coding DNA: TGTGCCAACAGTCCCGGGACAAGGGATAATGAAAAACTGTTTTCT. The V and J genes are TRBV10-3 and TRBJ1-4; a possible D gene is TRBD1 (6 bases). Germline loops: CDR1 ENHRY, CDR2 SYGVKD. The CDR3 spans 15 residues.

With regard to this clonotype: The conserved phenylalanine or tryptophan is not found at the CDR3 terminus, so this likely reflects a read error. The DNA is left out, because the CDR3 cannot be placed on it with certainty; the CDR3 is given as TCRdb lists it. The rearrangement joins TRBV4-2 to TRBJ1-1. Germline CDR1 and CDR2: LGHNA and YNFKEQ. The CDR3 has 15 amino acids, counting both end residues. Here the CDR3 reads CASSQEQALNTEAFS.

This clonotype has only a few counts. The gene calls are TRBV24-1 and TRBJ2-7, with TRBD1 matching 9 bases. V was pared by 4 bases and J by 4 bases, with 10 bases of the junction left unmatched. CDR1 and CDR2 from the germline V gene are KGHDR and SFDVKD. The CDR3 extends over 16 amino acids. The CDR3, as DNA: TGTGCCACCAGTGAGCCCTCCACAGGGGGCGTATACGAGCAGTACTTC. Protein product: CATSEPSTGGVYEQYF.

V and J are TRBV29-1 and TRBJ2-5, with 9 positions matching TRBD2. Germline loops: CDR1 SQVTM, CDR2 ANQGSEA. There are 15 residues in the CDR3. Here the CDR3 DNA reads TGCAGTGCAGGACTAGCGAGAGGACGGGGTGAGACCCAGTACTTC. Translated, it gives CSAGLARGRGETQYF.

This clonotype was recorded many times. The CDR3 region is CSVGLDRGYEQYF. In DNA, the CDR3 is TGCAGCGTGGGCCTCGACAGGGGTTACGAGCAGTACTTC. V is TRBV29-1 and J is TRBJ2-7; 8 bases map to TRBD1. Trimming cost V 6 bases and J 4 bases; bases outside gene matches: 8. The CDR3 loop spans 13 amino acids. Germline V gene data show CDR1 as SQVTM and CDR2 as ANQGSEA.

Remarks on this clonotype: At one end, the junction sequence differs from germline, possibly due to a read error. The gene calls are TRBV4-2 and TRBJ2-7, with TRBD2 as a possible D gene (6 bases). The CDR3 consists of 14 residues. In germline, CDR1 is LGHNA, CDR2 YNFKEQ. CDR3 amino acids: CASSQAGDLTLLSF. The DNA of the CDR3 is TGTGCCAGCAGCCAAGCGGGGGACTTGACCCTATTATCCTTC.

Ten or more counts support this clonotype. The V call is TRBV7-8, the J call TRBJ2-1; 8 bases fit TRBD2. The CDR3 is 17 amino acids. The J segment lost 6 bases and the V segment lost 1 base, leaving 11 bases of the junction unmatched. CDR1 is SGHVS, CDR2 FQNEAQ, per germline. CDR3 sequence (DNA): TGTGCCAGCAGCTTAGTCAGTCAGACTAGCGTTATCAATGAGCAGTTCTTC. Translation gives CASSLVSQTSVINEQFF.

This clonotype was seen only a few times. A read error may be the cause here, since a much bigger clone is one base away. CDR3 sequence (DNA): TGTGCCAGCAGCATGGACAGGGAATACGAGCAGTACTTC. Encoded protein: CASSMDREYEQYF. The rearrangement links TRBV5-5 to TRBJ2-7; 8 bases match TRBD1. Germline loops: CDR1 SGHKS, CDR2 YYEKEE (reference sequence). The V and J ends lost 4 bases and 4 bases, in that order; junction bases with no gene match: 4. The CDR3 runs to 13 residues.

A remark on this clonotype: One end of the junction is discordant with germline, which a read error may explain. The chain uses TRBV6-1 and TRBJ1-6; unclear D gene. This CDR3 spans 16 amino acids. Germline-derived CDR1 and CDR2 are MNHNS and SASEGT. The CDR3 reads CDSSLGLITSNSPLHF. Written as DNA, the CDR3 is TGTGACAGCAGTCTCGGACTGATTACTAGTAATTCACCCCTCCACTTT.

Regarding this clonotype: It is likely a read error, because the conserved phenylalanine at the end of the CDR3 is missing. V is TRBV12-3 or TRBV12-4 and J is TRBJ2-7, with D uncertain. This CDR3 region has 14 residues. The CDR3 spells CASSGPPRPYKQYL. The CDR3 coding sequence is TGTGCCAGCAGTGGCCCCCCACGGCCCTACAAGCAGTACCTC.

The chain carries TRBV4-1 and TRBJ2-7; TRBD2 matches at 7 bases. V shed 0 bases and J 10 bases; nucleotides not matched to a gene: 12. Germline values: CDR1 MGHRA, CDR2 YSYEKL. The CDR3 has 15 residues. This CDR3 is CASSQDSPPSGEQYF. The CDR3 coding sequence is TGCGCCAGCAGCCAAGATTCCCCTCCCAGCGGGGAACAGTACTTC.

This clonotype was detected a few times. The chain recombines TRBV20-1 with TRBJ2-7; 9 nucleotides agree with TRBD1. J was trimmed by 7 bases and V by 6 bases; bases with no gene match: 10. This CDR3 spans 13 amino acids. Germline CDR1 DFQATT, CDR2 SNEGSKA (reference sequence). CDR3 amino acids: CSAELQGAGEQYF. The CDR3 coding sequence is TGCAGTGCGGAGTTACAGGGGGCTGGGGAGCAGTACTTC.

As for this clonotype: The germline gene is not matched at one end of the junction; a read error may be the cause. The CDR3 loop is CASSFDWQFSYDQYF. The CDR3 region has the DNA TGTGCCAGCAGCTTCGACTGGCAGTTCTCCTACGATCAGTACTTC. The gene calls are TRBV11-1 and TRBJ2-7; the D is unclear. Germline-derived CDR1 and CDR2 are SGHAT and FQDESV (reference sequence). This CDR3 region has 15 residues.

This clonotype was seen repeatedly, ten times or more. V usage is TRBV6-5 and J usage is TRBJ2-6; D not resolved. Germline values: CDR1 MNHEY, CDR2 SVGAGI. This CDR3 comprises 17 residues. Trimming pared 7 bases from V and 0 bases from J, leaving 16 bases between. The CDR3 loop reads CASKDGRSFSGANVLTF. The CDR3 region has the DNA TGTGCCAGCAAGGATGGCAGGTCTTTCTCTGGGGCCAACGTCCTGACTTTC.

In the case of this clonotype: Relative to the germline gene, one junction end is altered; a read error may explain this. The chain joins TRBV12-3 or TRBV12-4 to TRBJ2-3; 13 nucleotides agree with TRBD2. The CDR3 covers 19 residues. CDR3 in DNA: TGTGCCAGCAGTTCGGGACTAGCGGGACTTGTCCCCTCCGCAGATACGCAGTTTTTT. Its translation is CASSSGLAGLVPSADTQFF.

Comment on this clonotype: The junction departs from the called germline gene at one end, perhaps through a read error. The rearrangement joins TRBV4-1 to TRBJ2-7, with TRBD2 matching 7 bases. From germline, CDR1 is MGHRA and CDR2 YSYEKL. There are 15 residues in the CDR3. The CDR3 DNA is TGCGCCAGCAACCAAGATTTCCCTCCCAGCGGGGAGCAGTGCTTC. Its translation is CASNQDFPPSGEQCF.

On this clonotype itself: Relative to the germline gene, one junction end is altered; a read error may explain this. The chain is built from TRBV6-5 and TRBJ2-4; tentative D call: TRBD2 (6 bases). Germline-derived CDR1 and CDR2 are MNHEY and SVGAGI. The CDR3 totals 13 residues. The CDR3 DNA is TGCGCCAGCGGTAGGAGCGGGAAAAACATTCAGTACTTC. It encodes CASGRSGKNIQYF.

In the case of this clonotype: No conserved phenylalanine or tryptophan is present at the end of the CDR3, so a read error is the likely explanation. The chain links TRBV5-4 to TRBJ1-1, with D tentatively TRBD1 (6 bases). Trimming pared 2 bases from V and 1 base from J, leaving 15 bases between. Germline assignment: CDR1 SGHNT and CDR2 YYREEE (reference sequence). This CDR3 region has 16 residues. The CDR3 DNA follows: TGTGCCAGCAGCTTTGGTTGCGAGACAGGGAACACTGAAGCTTTCTCT. This sequence encodes CASSFGCETGNTEAFS.